What follows describes a single TCR beta chain. The sample is drawn from a study of blood T cell repertoires in COVID-19. CDR1 and CDR2 (germline): SEHNR, FQNEAQ (reference sequence). The CDR3 is made up of 15 amino acids. Trimming stripped 1 base from V and 1 base from J, with 10 bases between. Method: immunoSEQ multiplex PCR; TCRdb's copy keeps in-frame clones and lacks some. Among a few hundred thousand clones, around 90% were seen once, and the ten largest hold about 0.57%. The specimen sequenced was PBMCs or T cells enriched from blood (not recorded which). The chain has TRBV7-9 and TRBJ1-1; D is possibly TRBD1 (5 bases). The sequence came from a man aged 18-30 years who had recovered from COVID-19. The chain's CDR3 is CASSLDRLGNTEAFF. The DNA of the CDR3 is TGTGCCAGCAGCTTAGACAGGTTGGGGAACACTGAAGCTTTCTTT.